This T cell receptor (beta chain) was recorded in a study of T cell changes during pregnancy in multiple sclerosis (dated 2019 in TCRdb). For the study in its entirety: The study examined how the T cell repertoire changed over the course of pregnancy in women with multiple sclerosis.

Preparation of the library involved the immunoSEQ multiplex PCR assay. Not all clones reach the TCRdb copy of this immuneACCESS table, which keeps in-frame sequences only. Checked studies attribute under half of the gap to unresolved V genes and leave the rest unexplained. Counted in this sample were about 36,000 clones; over 75% of them appeared once. The ten top clones hold around 10% of the sample. Sequences LGHNT (CDR1) and FRNRAP (CDR2) are obtained from the germline V gene. Trimming costs V 3 bases and J 1 base, and their ends lie 15 bases apart. CDR3 length: 17 amino acids, cysteine to phenylalanine. Only the CDR3 DNA is retained, 51 bases long and in frame from the first base. About this clone: Its binding antigen is unknown. No base quality values were provided; no much bigger clone lies one nucleotide off.

Here the chain combines TRBV12-5 and TRBJ2-2, with TRBD1 tentatively as D gene (5 bases match). This sequence was found in a female donor with multiple sclerosis, enrolled in a pregnancy study. Sequenced here: CD8+ T cells from peripheral blood mononuclear cells, sampled in the third trimester of pregnancy. The CDR3 here reads CASGFLLDRGNTGELFF. The DNA is TGTGCTAGTGGTTTCCTCCTGGATAGGGGGAACACCGGGGAGCTGTTTTTT.